The rows below give T cell receptor beta chains drawn from one sample of a study of CD8 T cells in Susac syndrome. TCRdb reprocessed the immunoSEQ multiplex PCR reads via MiXCR and lists one record per CDR3 protein. Counted here are roughly 200,000 distinct CDR3 sequences, roughly 94% occurring once; the ten biggest clones make up 0.099%. The sequencing input was CD4+ T cells from PBMCs. The origin of the receptors is a human donor with Susac syndrome. The CDR3 runs from the conserved cysteine through the conserved F or W. The D gene is left open where the match is weak. Expanded clones get a size class; other rows say once, few or many, or leave the size out.

cdr3_nt,cdr3_aa,j_call,clone_size,v_call,d_call
TGTGCCACTACAGGGTTGGGAGAGACCCAGTACTTC,CATTGLGETQYF,TRBJ2-5,-,TRBV28,-
TGCAGTGCTAGAGAAACAGACACTGAAGCTTTCTTT,CSARETDTEAFF,TRBJ1-1,-,TRBV20-1,-
TGTGCCAGCCTCGGACAGGGGGAGGGAAACATTCAGTACTTC,CASLGQGEGNIQYF,TRBJ2-4,-,TRBV19,TRBD1
TGCAGCGTTGGTCAGCGACAGGGGAACGAGCAGTACTTC,CSVGQRQGNEQYF,TRBJ2-7,-,TRBV29-1,TRBD1
TGTGCCTGGAGGCTCGGGGGGCGGGGGACCCAGTACTTC,CAWRLGGRGTQYF,TRBJ2-5,-,TRBV30,-
TGTGCCAGCACCCGCAGGGGGAACACCGGGGAGCTGTTTTTT,CASTRRGNTGELFF,TRBJ2-2,-,TRBV27,-
TGCGCCAGCAGCTTTACAGGGGGGCAGAACTATGGCTACACCTTC,CASSFTGGQNYGYTF,TRBJ1-2,-,TRBV4-1,TRBD1
TGCAGTGCTAGAGACACTAGTGGGGTGCAGTATTTT,CSARDTSGVQYF,TRBJ2-3,-,TRBV20-1,-
TGCGCCAGCAGCATCGGGGGGGGAGGAGGTGAGACCCAGTACTTC,CASSIGGGGGETQYF,TRBJ2-5,-,TRBV5-1,TRBD2
TGTGCCAGCAGCCTAACAAGGAGGGATGGCTACACCTTC,CASSLTRRDGYTF,TRBJ1-2,-,TRBV7-2,-
TGTGCCAGTAGTCGTTCCGGGGCCTCTGGGGCCAACGTCCTGACTTTC,CASSRSGASGANVLTF,TRBJ2-6,-,TRBV19,-
TGCAGTGCTAGAGATTCGGAGACATACTACGAGCAGTACTTC,CSARDSETYYEQYF,TRBJ2-7,-,TRBV20-1,-
TGCAGTGCTGGCAGGAACCCTCCGTATCAGCCCCAGCATTTT,CSAGRNPPYQPQHF,TRBJ1-5,-,TRBV20-1,-
TGTGCCAGCAGCTTAGATCGACTCCTGAACACCGGGGAGCTGTTTTTT,CASSLDRLLNTGELFF,TRBJ2-2,once,TRBV7-2,-
TGTGCCAGCAGACCCACGGGGGCGGGAGGGCTTAACGAGCAGTACTTC,CASRPTGAGGLNEQYF,TRBJ2-7,-,TRBV11-2,TRBD2
TGTGCCAGCAGTGTCAGGGGGCTCGTTGATTCACCCCTCCACTTT,CASSVRGLVDSPLHF,TRBJ1-6,-,TRBV2,TRBD1
TGCAGTGCTGGTATGGGGCAAGAGACCCAGTACTTC,CSAGMGQETQYF,TRBJ2-5,-,TRBV20-1,-
TGTGCCAGCAGTTCGACTAGCGGGAGGAGAGATACGCAGTATTTT,CASSSTSGRRDTQYF,TRBJ2-3,-,TRBV12-3/TRBV12-4,TRBD2
TGTGCCAGCAGTTTAAGCCCGAAAACCTACGAGCAGTACTTC,CASSLSPKTYEQYF,TRBJ2-7,-,TRBV28,-
TGCAGTGCTAGAACCCCCAGATCGGAGACCCAGTACTTC,CSARTPRSETQYF,TRBJ2-5,-,TRBV20-1,-
TGTGCCACCAGCAGAGAGGGAGTTCTAGGAACCTACGAGCAGTACTTC,CATSREGVLGTYEQYF,TRBJ2-7,-,TRBV15,-
TGTGCCAGCAGTTTAGGACTAAGGGAGACCCAGTACTTC,CASSLGLRETQYF,TRBJ2-5,-,TRBV27,-
TGCGCCAGCAGCTTGAGCTCCCCTAGCACAGATACGCAGTATTTT,CASSLSSPSTDTQYF,TRBJ2-3,-,TRBV5-1,-
TGTGCCAGTAGTGTGGCCGGGCGCTACGAGCAGTACTTC,CASSVAGRYEQYF,TRBJ2-7,-,TRBV19,-
TGTGCCAGCAGCTTGGCCCAGGGGGCTGTGGAGACCCAGTACTTC,CASSLAQGAVETQYF,TRBJ2-5,-,TRBV5-5,TRBD1
TGCAGCGCATCGCGGACTAGCGGGTACAATGAGCAGTTCTTC,CSASRTSGYNEQFF,TRBJ2-1,-,TRBV29-1,TRBD2
TGTGCCAGCAGTCGCTTAACCGGGACCTCCTACGAGCAGTACTTC,CASSRLTGTSYEQYF,TRBJ2-7,-,TRBV2,-
TGTGCCAGCAGCGTAGTGGGGGGCCCAGGGAACGAGCAGTACTTC,CASSVVGGPGNEQYF,TRBJ2-7,-,TRBV9,-
TGCAGTGCTAGAGATCTTATGAGCGGGAGCTGGAATGAGCAGTTCTTC,CSARDLMSGSWNEQFF,TRBJ2-1,-,TRBV20-1,TRBD2
TGTGCCAGCAGCCTACGGGGGATGAATCAGCCCCAGCATTTT,CASSLRGMNQPQHF,TRBJ1-5,once,TRBV7-9,-
TGTGCCAGCAGGCCCTCGGCGTCATTTAGGCAGTACTTC,CASRPSASFRQYF,TRBJ2-7,-,TRBV12-3/TRBV12-4,-